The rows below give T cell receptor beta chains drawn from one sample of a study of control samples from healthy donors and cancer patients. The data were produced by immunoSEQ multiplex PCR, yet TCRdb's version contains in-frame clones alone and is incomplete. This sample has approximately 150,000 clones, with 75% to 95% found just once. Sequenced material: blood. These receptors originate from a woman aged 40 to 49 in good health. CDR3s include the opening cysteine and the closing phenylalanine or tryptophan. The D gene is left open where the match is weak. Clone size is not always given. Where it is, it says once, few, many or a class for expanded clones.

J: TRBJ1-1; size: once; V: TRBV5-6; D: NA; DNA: TGTGCCAGCAGCTGGGGGAACACTGAAGCTTTCTTT; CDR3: CASSWGNTEAFF
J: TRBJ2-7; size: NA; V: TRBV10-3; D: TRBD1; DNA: TGTGCCATCGGGGAGACAGGGCATTCCTACGAGCAGTACTTC; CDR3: CAIGETGHSYEQYF
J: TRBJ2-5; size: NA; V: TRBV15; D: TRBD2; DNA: TGTGCCACCAGCAGAGATGGGACTAGTCAAGAGACCCAGTACTTC; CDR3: CATSRDGTSQETQYF
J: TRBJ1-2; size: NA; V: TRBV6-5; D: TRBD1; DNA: TGTGCCAGCAGTCGGGCAGGGGGCGGGGGCTACACCTTC; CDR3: CASSRAGGGGYTF
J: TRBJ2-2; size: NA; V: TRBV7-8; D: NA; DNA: TGTGCCAGCAGCTTAGGCGCGAACACCGGGGAGCTGTTTTTT; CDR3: CASSLGANTGELFF
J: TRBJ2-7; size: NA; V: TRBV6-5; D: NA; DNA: TGTGCCACCCAAACGACAGGCTACGAGCAGTACTTC; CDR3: CATQTTGYEQYF
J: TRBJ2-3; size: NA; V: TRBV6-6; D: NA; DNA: TGTGCCAGCAGTTACGAGGAGGTCACAGATACGCAGTATTTT; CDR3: CASSYEEVTDTQYF
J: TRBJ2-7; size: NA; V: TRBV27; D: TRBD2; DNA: TGTGCCAGCAGGGGAGGGTACGAGCAGTACTTC; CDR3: CASRGGYEQYF
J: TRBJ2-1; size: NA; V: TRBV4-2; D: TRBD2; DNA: TGTGCCAGCAGCCAAGACAGCGGGGTCAATGAGCAGTTCTTC; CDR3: CASSQDSGVNEQFF
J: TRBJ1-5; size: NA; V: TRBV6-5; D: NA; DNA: TGTGCCAGCAGTCAGGAGTATAGCAATCAGCCCCAGCATTTT; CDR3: CASSQEYSNQPQHF
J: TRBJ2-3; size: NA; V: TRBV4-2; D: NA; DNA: TGTGCCAGCAGCCAATTAAGAGATACGCAGTATTTT; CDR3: CASSQLRDTQYF
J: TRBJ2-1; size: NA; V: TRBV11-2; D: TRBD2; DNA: TGTGCCAGCAGCTTTGGTAGCGGGGATTACAATGAGCAGTTCTTC; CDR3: CASSFGSGDYNEQFF
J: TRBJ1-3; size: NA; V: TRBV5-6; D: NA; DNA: TGTGCCAGCAGCGGGGCCAGGGTCGACTCTGGAAACACCATATATTTT; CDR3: CASSGARVDSGNTIYF
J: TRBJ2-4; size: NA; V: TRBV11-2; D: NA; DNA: TGTGCCAGCAGCTTAGAGAACGTCTATCTAGCCAAAAACATTCAGTACTTC; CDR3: CASSLENVYLAKNIQYF
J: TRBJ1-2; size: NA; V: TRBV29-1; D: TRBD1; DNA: TGCAGCGTTGCTACAGGGGAAACCTATGGCTACACCTTC; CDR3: CSVATGETYGYTF
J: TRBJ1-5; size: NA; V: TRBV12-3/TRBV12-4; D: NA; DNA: TGTGCCAGCAGCAGGGGAAGCAATCAGCCCCAGCATTTT; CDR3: CASSRGSNQPQHF
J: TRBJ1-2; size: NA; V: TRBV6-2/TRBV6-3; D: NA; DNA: TGTGCCAGCAGTTACGGTGGGGTCGGAGGCTACACCTTC; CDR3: CASSYGGVGGYTF
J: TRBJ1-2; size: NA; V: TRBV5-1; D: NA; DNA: TGCGCCAGCAGCTTGGAAGGCGCCGGGTTGGATCACTATGGCTACACCTTC; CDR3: CASSLEGAGLDHYGYTF
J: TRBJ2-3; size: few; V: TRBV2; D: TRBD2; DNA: TGTGCCAGCGGGCTAGCGGGGGTGACAGATACGCAGTATTTT; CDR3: CASGLAGVTDTQYF
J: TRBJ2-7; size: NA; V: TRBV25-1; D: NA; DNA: TGTGCCAGCAGTGAAGGCATCTCCTACGAGCAGTACTTC; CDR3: CASSEGISYEQYF
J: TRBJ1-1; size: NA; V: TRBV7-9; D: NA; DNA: TGTGCCAGCAGCTTCCCTGAAGCTTTCTTT; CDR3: CASSFPEAFF
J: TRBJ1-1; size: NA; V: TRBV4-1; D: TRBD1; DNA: TGCGCCAGCAGCCAAGCGGACAGGACCGCTCTGGGCACTGAAGCTTTCTTT; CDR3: CASSQADRTALGTEAFF
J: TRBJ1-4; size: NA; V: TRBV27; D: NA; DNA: TGTGCCAGCAGTTTACAGGGCGGTGGCGAAAAACTGTTTTTT; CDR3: CASSLQGGGEKLFF
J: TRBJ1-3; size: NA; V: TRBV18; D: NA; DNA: TGTGCCAGCTCACCGTTGGAGGGTGAAAACACCATATATTTT; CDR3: CASSPLEGENTIYF
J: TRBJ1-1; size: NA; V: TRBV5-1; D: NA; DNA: TGCGCCAGCAGCTTGGGGATGGGAGGAAACACTGAAGCTTTCTTT; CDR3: CASSLGMGGNTEAFF
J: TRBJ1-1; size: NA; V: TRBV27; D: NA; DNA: TGTGCCAGCAGTTTTAGTAGGGGGGTGAACACTGAAGCTTTCTTT; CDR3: CASSFSRGVNTEAFF
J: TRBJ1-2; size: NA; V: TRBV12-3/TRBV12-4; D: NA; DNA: TGTGCCAGCACTTTCGACTATGGCTACACCTTC; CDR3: CASTFDYGYTF
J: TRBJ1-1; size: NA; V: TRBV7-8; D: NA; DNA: TGTGCCAGCAGCTTGTATACTGAAGCTTTCTTT; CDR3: CASSLYTEAFF
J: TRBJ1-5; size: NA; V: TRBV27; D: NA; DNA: TGTGCCAGCAAGGTCTTCGCAGGAGCGATGCAGCCCCAGCATTTT; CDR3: CASKVFAGAMQPQHF
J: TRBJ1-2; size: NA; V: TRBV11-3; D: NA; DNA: TGTGCCAGCAGCCCGGGGAAACGGGATGGCTACACCTTC; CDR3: CASSPGKRDGYTF
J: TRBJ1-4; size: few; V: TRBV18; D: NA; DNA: TGTGCCAGCTCACCACAGGGGACTAATGAAAAACTGTTTTTT; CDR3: CASSPQGTNEKLFF
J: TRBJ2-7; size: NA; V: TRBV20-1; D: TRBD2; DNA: TGCAGTGCTAGTCGGGGACTAGAAGGCGAGCAGTACTTC; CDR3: CSASRGLEGEQYF
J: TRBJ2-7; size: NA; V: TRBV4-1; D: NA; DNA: TGCGCCAGCAGCCAAGAGGCCCAAGCCTACGAGCAGTACTTC; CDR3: CASSQEAQAYEQYF
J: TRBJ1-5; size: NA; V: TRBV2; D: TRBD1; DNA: TGTGCCAGCAGTGGACAGGGAAGCGATCAGCCCCAGCATTTT; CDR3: CASSGQGSDQPQHF
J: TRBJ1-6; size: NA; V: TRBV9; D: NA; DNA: TGTGCCAGCAGCGTATCAGGAGGGGGACCCCTCCACTTT; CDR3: CASSVSGGGPLHF
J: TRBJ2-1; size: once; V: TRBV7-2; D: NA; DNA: TGTGCCAGCAGCCTCAGCAGGAGCTCCTACAATGAGCAGTTCTTC; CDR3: CASSLSRSSYNEQFF
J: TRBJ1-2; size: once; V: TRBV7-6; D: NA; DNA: TGTGCCAGCAGCTTTATCATGTGGCGGCTTAACTATGGCTACACCTTC; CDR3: CASSFIMWRLNYGYTF
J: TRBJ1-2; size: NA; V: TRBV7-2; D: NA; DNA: TGTGCCAGCAGCTTACTGGGTGCTAACTATGGCTACACCTTC; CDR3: CASSLLGANYGYTF
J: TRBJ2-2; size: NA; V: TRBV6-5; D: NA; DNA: TGTGCCAGCAGGGGGGAGATCACCGGGGAGCTGTTTTTT; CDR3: CASRGEITGELFF
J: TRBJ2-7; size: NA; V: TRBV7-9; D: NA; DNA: TGTGCCAGCAGCTTAACTAACGAGCAGTACTTC; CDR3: CASSLTNEQYF
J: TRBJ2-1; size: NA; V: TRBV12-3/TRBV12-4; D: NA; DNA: TGTGCCAGCAGTTTTTACGGTGAGCAGTTCTTC; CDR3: CASSFYGEQFF
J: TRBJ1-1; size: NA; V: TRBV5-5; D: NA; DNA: TGTGCCAGCAGCTTGAATCAGAACCCCACTGAAGCTTTCTTT; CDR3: CASSLNQNPTEAFF